The source of this T cell receptor (beta chain) is a study of shared clonotypes between healthy human individuals. Details on this clone: The antigen remains undetermined.

Clones were sequenced by immunoSEQ multiplex PCR, and TCRdb holds only the in-frame ones, with some missing. The sample records about 2,500,000 clones, more than 90% being singletons. Whole-study findings and limits: Memory subsets generally showed smaller estimated richness than naive subsets did.

The CDR3 contains 16 residues. V shed 1 base and J shed 5 bases, with 15 bases lying between them. Germline V gives CDR1 SGHVS, CDR2 FNYEAQ. The chain employs TRBV7-6 and TRBJ2-1; no clear D. This sequence originates from a man aged 18-30 years in good health. Material: naive CD4+ T cells sorted from blood. Described subset: CD45RA+ positively selected. The CDR3 bases are TGTGCCAGCAGCTTAGGGGCCGGGTCGATTAACAATGAGCAGTTCTTC. This codes for CASSLGAGSINNEQFF.